Below are 21 T cell receptor beta chains sequenced from a single sample in a study of blood T cell repertoires in COVID-19. Some clones are missing from TCRdb's copy, which holds only in-frame ones; the method was immunoSEQ multiplex PCR. The sample lists roughly 290,000 clones, 80% to 90% seen once, with about 7.8% in the top ten. The sequenced sample was peripheral blood. Receptor source: a woman between 45 and 60 years old who had recovered from COVID-19.

The V call is TRBV5-1, the J call TRBJ1-6, with D hard to call. The CDR3 has 13 amino acids. V was clipped by 5 bases and J by 7 bases, with 10 bases between them. The germline V gene has CDR1 SGHRS and CDR2 YFSETQ. The CDR3 nucleotides are TGCGCCAGCAGGATTACAGACAATTCACCCCTCCACTTT. It yields the protein CASRITDNSPLHF.

The chain recombines TRBV2 with TRBJ1-6, with 7 bases matching TRBD1. This CDR3 is 14 amino acids long. Per the germline V gene, CDR1 is SNHLY and CDR2 is FYNNEI. V lost 4 bases, J lost 8 bases, and 5 bases stayed unmatched. This chain's CDR3 is CASSAGTVDSPLHF. The CDR3 DNA reads as TGTGCCAGCAGTGCTGGGACAGTGGATTCACCCCTCCACTTT.

This chain uses TRBV19 with TRBJ2-6; tentative D call: TRBD1 (5 bases). With 5 bases removed from V and 0 bases from J, the gap between germline ends came to 14 bases. Germline CDR1 LNHDA, CDR2 SQIVND (reference sequence). The CDR3 has 17 residues. The CDR3: CASSPQGAGSGANVLTF. The CDR3 region has the DNA TGTGCCAGTAGTCCGCAAGGGGCAGGCTCTGGGGCCAACGTCCTGACTTTC.

The chain couples TRBV11-2 to TRBJ2-3, with 10 bases aligning to TRBD2. The CDR3 totals 15 residues. Per the germline V gene, CDR1 is SGHAT and CDR2 is FQNNGV. Trimming took 5 bases from V and 8 from J; bases not matched to a gene: 10. CDR3 amino acids: CASSPGSGGLGTQYF. The CDR3 DNA sequence: TGTGCCAGCAGCCCCGGTAGCGGGGGGCTTGGTACGCAGTATTTT.

The chain combines TRBV11-3 with TRBJ2-3, with TRBD2 matching 11 bases. This CDR3 is built from 16 residues. The V and J ends lost 5 bases and 0 bases, in that order; junction bases with no gene match: 4. Germline-derived CDR1 and CDR2 are SGHNT and YENEEA. The CDR3 sequence: CASSQGLAESTDTQYF. In DNA form, the CDR3 reads TGTGCCAGCAGCCAGGGACTAGCGGAAAGCACAGATACGCAGTATTTT.

CDR3 DNA: TGTGCCAGCAGCTACAGGGCCCAGGGGGAGCAGTTCTTC. Protein product: CASSYRAQGEQFF. This chain joins TRBV7-9 and TRBJ2-1; TRBD1 is a possible D gene (6 bases). CDR1 is SEHNR, CDR2 FQNEAQ, per germline (reference sequence). Trimming stripped 4 bases from V and 10 bases from J, with 14 bases between. The CDR3 extends over 13 amino acids. Looking up the rest from reference TRBV7-9 and TRBJ2-1 gives the full variable domain: DTGVSQNPRHKITKRGQNVTFRCDPISEHNRLYWYRQTLGQGPEFLTYFQNEAQLEKSRLLSDRFSAERPKGSFSTLEIQRTEQGDSAMYLCASSYRAQGEQFFGPGTRLTVL.

The table lists this clone with a few counts. In the same sample, other DNA sequences code for this CDR3. The DNA of the CDR3 is TGCGCCAGCAGCTCGGTCGGCGGAACCGGGGAGCTGTTTTTT. Translating gives CASSSVGGTGELFF. The chain has TRBV5-1 and TRBJ2-2; D uncertain. The CDR3 has 14 amino acids. V lost 3 bases and J lost 5, with 11 bases in between. Germline-derived CDR1 and CDR2 are SGHRS and YFSETQ.

The rearrangement joins TRBV2 to TRBJ1-5; D remains unclear. Trimming took off 8 bases at V and 5 bases at J, with 13 bases between the two ends. The CDR3 totals 13 residues. Looked up from germline, CDR1 is SNHLY and CDR2 is FYNNEI. The DNA of the CDR3 is TGTGCCAGCGAGGGTCCCGGGTATCAGCCCCAGCATTTT. Amino acids: CASEGPGYQPQHF.

The V gene is TRBV6-2 or TRBV6-3, the J gene TRBJ2-1; 10 nucleotides match TRBD1. Trimming removed 6 bases from V and 3 bases from J; junction bases left unmatched: 5. Per the germline V gene, CDR1 is MNHEY and CDR2 is SVGEGT. CDR3 length: 15 amino acids. CDR3 region: CASSQTGGLYNEQFF. DNA of the CDR3: TGTGCCAGCAGCCAGACAGGGGGCCTCTACAATGAGCAGTTCTTC.

This clone appeared a single time. The rearrangement uses TRBV7-2 and TRBJ2-7; D remains ambiguous. The CDR3 totals 13 residues. V lost 1 base and J lost 6, with 10 bases in between. The germline V gene has CDR1 SGHTA and CDR2 FQGNSA. CDR3 protein: CASSLDPGPEQYF. CDR3 nucleotides: TGTGCCAGCAGCTTAGACCCTGGGCCCGAGCAGTACTTC.

J is TRBJ1-4 and V is TRBV29-1; no firm D call. The CDR3 sequence is 11 residues long. V was trimmed by 4 bases and J by 5 bases, leaving 5 bases between them. Germline CDR1 SQVTM, CDR2 ANQGSEA. In DNA form, the CDR3 reads TGCAGCGTTGTCGTAAATGAAAAACTGTTTTTT. This encodes CSVVVNEKLFF. The complete variable domain, with remaining parts taken from reference TRBV29-1 and TRBJ1-4, reads SAVISQKPSRDICQRGTSLTIQCQVDSQVTMMFWYRQQPGQSLTLIATANQGSEATYESGFVIDKFPISRPNLTFSTLTVSNMSPEDSSIYLCSVVVNEKLFFGSGTQLSVL.

This chain uses TRBV9 with TRBJ2-1; TRBD2 matches at 13 bases. Germline CDR1 reads SGDLS; CDR2 reads YYNGEE. CDR3 length equals 16 residues. The junction had 13 bases not matched to a gene; V was cut back by 4 bases and J by 12 bases. CDR3 region: CASSPRGLAGAGGQFF. CDR3 coding DNA: TGTGCCAGCAGCCCACGCGGACTAGCGGGAGCGGGAGGGCAGTTCTTC.

The chain carries TRBV20-1 and TRBJ2-2; TRBD1 is a possible D gene (5 bases). Germline values: CDR1 DFQATT, CDR2 SNEGSKA (reference sequence). The CDR3 covers 14 residues. Trimming took off 3 bases at V and 2 bases at J, with 10 bases between the two ends. DNA of the CDR3: TGCAGTGCTAGTAAACAGGTCAACACCGGGGAGCTGTTTTTT. It is translated as CSASKQVNTGELFF.

The chain joins TRBV28 to TRBJ2-1, with 9 positions matching TRBD2. Per germline, CDR1 MDHEN and CDR2 SYDVKM. The CDR3 is 15 amino acids. V lost 5 bases, J lost 3 bases, and 5 bases stayed unmatched. The CDR3 region is CASSPRTSVYNEQFF. The CDR3 nucleotides are TGTGCCAGCAGTCCTAGGACTAGCGTCTACAATGAGCAGTTCTTC.

This clone has only a few counts. V gene TRBV6-1 combines with J gene TRBJ1-2; D remains unclear. CDR1 and CDR2 (germline): MNHNS, SASEGT. The CDR3 length is 13 residues. The germline V and J ends were trimmed by 2 bases and 2 bases, with 6 bases remaining between them. CDR3 protein: CASSETGNYGYTF. The DNA of the CDR3 is TGTGCCAGCAGTGAAACGGGGAACTATGGCTACACCTTC.

V gene TRBV3-1 (or the pseudogene TRBV3-2) combines with J gene TRBJ1-1, with D maybe TRBD1 (6 bases). The CDR3 is made up of 16 amino acids. V lost 3 bases, J lost 5 bases, and 19 bases lay in between. CDR1 is LGHDT, CDR2 YNNKEL, per germline (reference sequence). CDR3 protein: CASSHWGRVYETEAFF. In DNA form, the CDR3 reads TGTGCCAGCAGCCACTGGGGGCGAGTTTACGAGACTGAAGCTTTCTTT.

The V gene is TRBV3-1 (or the pseudogene TRBV3-2), the J gene TRBJ1-1; D call uncertain. Per germline, CDR1 LGHDT and CDR2 YNNKEL (reference sequence). The V and J ends lost 0 bases and 7 bases respectively, with 12 bases between them. The CDR3 sequence is 14 residues long. The chain's CDR3 is CASSQDRWAFEAFF. CDR3 nucleotides: TGTGCCAGCAGCCAAGATCGATGGGCATTTGAAGCTTTCTTT.

This chain joins TRBV30 and TRBJ1-5; unclear D gene. The CDR3 length is 13 residues. Germline V CDR1 and CDR2: GTSNPN, SVGIG (reference sequence). Trimming cost V 1 base and J 5 bases, with 9 bases left between them. Written as DNA, the CDR3 is TGTGCCTGGAGTGGTATCGGGGATCAGCCCCAGCATTTT. Translation: CAWSGIGDQPQHF. The full variable domain, its missing parts supplied by reference TRBV30 and TRBJ1-5, is SQTIHQWPATLVQPVGSPLSLECTVEGTSNPNLYWYRQAAGRGLQLLFYSVGIGQISSEVPQNLSASRPQDRQFILSSKKLLLSDSGFYLCAWSGIGDQPQHFGDGTRLSIL.

The V and J genes are TRBV7-2 and TRBJ1-6; D is undetermined. Trimming stripped 4 bases from V and 9 bases from J, with 16 bases between. The CDR3 contains 15 residues. The germline V gene has CDR1 SGHTA and CDR2 FQGNSA. The CDR3 DNA is TGTGCCAGCAGCTCCGTCGGGTCGGGGAGTTCACCCCTCCACTTT. Encoded protein: CASSSVGSGSSPLHF.

The chain links TRBV28 to TRBJ1-2; 9 nucleotides align to TRBD1. Germline CDR1 is MDHEN and CDR2 is SYDVKM. The CDR3 is made up of 14 amino acids. The trim removed 7 bases at V and 0 bases at J, leaving 3 bases unmatched. CDR3 region: CASIRDRANYGYTF. The CDR3 coding sequence is TGTGCCAGCATTCGGGACAGGGCTAACTATGGCTACACCTTC.

The chain links TRBV15 to TRBJ2-6; D remains unclear. Per the germline V gene, CDR1 is LNHNV and CDR2 is YYDKDF (reference sequence). Trimming stripped 1 base from V and 3 bases from J, with 7 bases between. The length of the CDR3 is 15 residues. CDR3 nucleotide sequence: TGTGCCACCAGCAGAGCTGTCTTTGGGGCCAACGTCCTGACTTTC. Its protein product is CATSRAVFGANVLTF.